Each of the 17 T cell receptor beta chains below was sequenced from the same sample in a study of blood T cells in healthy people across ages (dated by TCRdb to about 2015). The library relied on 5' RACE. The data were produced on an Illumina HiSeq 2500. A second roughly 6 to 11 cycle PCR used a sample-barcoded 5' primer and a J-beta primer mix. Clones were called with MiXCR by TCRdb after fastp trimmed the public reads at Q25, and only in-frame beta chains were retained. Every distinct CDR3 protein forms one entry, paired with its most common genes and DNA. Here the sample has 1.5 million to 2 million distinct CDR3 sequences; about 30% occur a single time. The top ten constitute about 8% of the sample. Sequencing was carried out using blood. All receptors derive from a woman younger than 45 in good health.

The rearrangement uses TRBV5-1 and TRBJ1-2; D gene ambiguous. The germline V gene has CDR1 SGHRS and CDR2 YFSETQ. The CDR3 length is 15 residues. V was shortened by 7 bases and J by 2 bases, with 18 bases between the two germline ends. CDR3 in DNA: TGCGCCAGCGGCCCACCCGATACTGCAAACTATGGCTACACCTTC. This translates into CASGPPDTANYGYTF. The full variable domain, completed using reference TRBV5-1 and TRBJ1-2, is KAGVTQTPRYLIKTRGQQVTLSCSPISGHRSVSWYQQTPGQGLQFLFEYFSETQRNKGNFPGRFSGRQFSNSRSEMNVSTLELGDSALYLCASGPPDTANYGYTFGSGTRLTVV.

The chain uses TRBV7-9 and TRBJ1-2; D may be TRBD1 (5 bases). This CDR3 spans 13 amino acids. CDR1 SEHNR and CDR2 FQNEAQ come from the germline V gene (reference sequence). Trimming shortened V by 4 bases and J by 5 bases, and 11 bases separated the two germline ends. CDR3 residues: CASSSGGEYGYTF. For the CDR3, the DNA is TGTGCCAGCAGCTCAGGAGGGGAATATGGCTACACCTTC.

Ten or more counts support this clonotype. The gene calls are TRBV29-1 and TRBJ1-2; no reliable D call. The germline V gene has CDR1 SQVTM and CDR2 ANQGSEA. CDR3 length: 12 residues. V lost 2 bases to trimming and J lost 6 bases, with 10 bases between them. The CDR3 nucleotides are TGCAGCGTTGAAATCCAGCTTAATGGCTACACCTTC. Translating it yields CSVEIQLNGYTF.

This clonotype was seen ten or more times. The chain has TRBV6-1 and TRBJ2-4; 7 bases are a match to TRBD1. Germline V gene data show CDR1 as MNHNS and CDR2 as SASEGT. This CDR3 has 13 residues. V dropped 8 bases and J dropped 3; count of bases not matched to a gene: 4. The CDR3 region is CASVRDSKNIQYF. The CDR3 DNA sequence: TGTGCCAGCGTCCGGGACAGCAAAAACATTCAGTACTTC.

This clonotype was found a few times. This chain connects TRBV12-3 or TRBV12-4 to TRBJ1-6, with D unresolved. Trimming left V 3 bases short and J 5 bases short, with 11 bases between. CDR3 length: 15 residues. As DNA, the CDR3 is TGTGCCAGCAGTTTTCGGGCAGATAATAATTCACCCCTCCACTTT. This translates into CASSFRADNNSPLHF.

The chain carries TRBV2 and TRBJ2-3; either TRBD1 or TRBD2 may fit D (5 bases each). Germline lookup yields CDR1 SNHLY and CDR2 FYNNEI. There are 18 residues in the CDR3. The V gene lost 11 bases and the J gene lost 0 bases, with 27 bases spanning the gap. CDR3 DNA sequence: TGTGCCCAAGCAGAGGGGAGAACTCCTGACAGCAGCACAGATACGCAGTATTTT. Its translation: CAQAEGRTPDSSTDTQYF. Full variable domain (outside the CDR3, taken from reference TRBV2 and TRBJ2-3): EPEVTQTPSHQVTQMGQEVILRCVPISNHLYFYWYRQILGQKVEFLVSFYNNEISEKSEIFDDQFSVERPDGSNFTLKIRSTKLEDSAMYFCAQAEGRTPDSSTDTQYFGPGTRLTVL.

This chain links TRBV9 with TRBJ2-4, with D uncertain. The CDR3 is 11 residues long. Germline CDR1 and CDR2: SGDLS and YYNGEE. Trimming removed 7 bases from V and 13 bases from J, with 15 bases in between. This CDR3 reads CASGPSAEQYF. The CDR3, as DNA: TGTGCCAGCGGACCCTCGGCTGAGCAGTACTTC.

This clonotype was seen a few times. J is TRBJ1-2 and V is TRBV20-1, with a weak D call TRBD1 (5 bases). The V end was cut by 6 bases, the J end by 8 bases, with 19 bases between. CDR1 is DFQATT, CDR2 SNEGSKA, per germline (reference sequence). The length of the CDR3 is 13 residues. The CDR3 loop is CSALGGTGKGYTF. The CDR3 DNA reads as TGCAGTGCATTGGGGGGGACTGGGAAAGGCTACACCTTC.

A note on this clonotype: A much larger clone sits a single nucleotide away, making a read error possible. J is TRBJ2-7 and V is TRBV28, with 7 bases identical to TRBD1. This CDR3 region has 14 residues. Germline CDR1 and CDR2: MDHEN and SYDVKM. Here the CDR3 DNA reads TGTGCCAACAGTTTCGGGACAGCCGTTTACGAGCAGTACTTC. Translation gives CANSFGTAVYEQYF.

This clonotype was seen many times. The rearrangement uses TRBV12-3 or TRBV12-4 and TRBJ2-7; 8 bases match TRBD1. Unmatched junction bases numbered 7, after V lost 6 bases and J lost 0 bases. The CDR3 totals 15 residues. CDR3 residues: CASRSGTGVSYEQYF. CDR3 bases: TGTGCCAGCAGGTCCGGGACAGGTGTCTCCTACGAGCAGTACTTC.

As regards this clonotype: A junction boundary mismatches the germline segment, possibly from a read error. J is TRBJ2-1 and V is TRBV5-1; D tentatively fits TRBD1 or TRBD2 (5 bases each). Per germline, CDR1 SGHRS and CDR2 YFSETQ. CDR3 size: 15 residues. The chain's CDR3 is CASGGGTSSDNEQFF. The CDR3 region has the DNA TGCGCCAGCGGGGGTGGCACAAGCTCCGACAATGAGCAGTTCTTC. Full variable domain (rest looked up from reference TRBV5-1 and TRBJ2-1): KAGVTQTPRYLIKTRGQQVTLSCSPISGHRSVSWYQQTPGQGLQFLFEYFSETQRNKGNFPGRFSGRQFSNSRSEMNVSTLELGDSALYLCASGGGTSSDNEQFFGPGTRLTVL.

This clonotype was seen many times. The CDR3 region has the DNA TGTGCCAGCAGCGTAGTAGGTTATGGCTACACCTTC. It specifies CASSVVGYGYTF. The chain couples TRBV9 to TRBJ1-2; no definite D call. CDR3 length: 12 residues. Trimming took 0 bases from V and 5 from J, leaving 5 bases between them. Germline V gives CDR1 SGDLS, CDR2 YYNGEE.

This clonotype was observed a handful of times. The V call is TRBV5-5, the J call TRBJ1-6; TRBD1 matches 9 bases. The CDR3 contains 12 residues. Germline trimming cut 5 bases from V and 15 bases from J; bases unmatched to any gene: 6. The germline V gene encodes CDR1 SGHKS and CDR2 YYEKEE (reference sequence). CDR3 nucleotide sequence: TGTGCCAGCAGTGAGAGGACAGGGGACCTCCACTTT. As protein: CASSERTGDLHF.

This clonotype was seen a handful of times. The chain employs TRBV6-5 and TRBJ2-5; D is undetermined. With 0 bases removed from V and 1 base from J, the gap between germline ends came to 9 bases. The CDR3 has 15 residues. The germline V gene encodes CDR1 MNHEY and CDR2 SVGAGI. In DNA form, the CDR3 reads TGTGCCAGCAGTTACTCGAGCCCGCTCCAAGAGACCCAGTACTTC. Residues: CASSYSSPLQETQYF.

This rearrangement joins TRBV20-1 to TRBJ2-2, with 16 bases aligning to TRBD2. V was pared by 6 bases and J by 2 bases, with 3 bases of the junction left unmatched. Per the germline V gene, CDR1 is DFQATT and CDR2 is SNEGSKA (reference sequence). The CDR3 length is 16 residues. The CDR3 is CSAGTSGRVNTGELFF. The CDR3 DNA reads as TGCAGTGCAGGGACTAGCGGGAGGGTCAACACCGGGGAGCTGTTTTTT.

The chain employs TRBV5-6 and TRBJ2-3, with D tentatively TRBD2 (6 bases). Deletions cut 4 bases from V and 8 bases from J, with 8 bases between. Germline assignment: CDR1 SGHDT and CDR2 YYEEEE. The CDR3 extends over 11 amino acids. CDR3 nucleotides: TGTGCCAGCAGCCGGGACTTTACGCAGTATTTT. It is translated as CASSRDFTQYF. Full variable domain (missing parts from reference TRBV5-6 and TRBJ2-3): DAGVTQSPTHLIKTRGQQVTLRCSPKSGHDTVSWYQQALGQGPQFIFQYYEEEERQRGNFPDRFSGHQFPNYSSELNVNALLLGDSALYLCASSRDFTQYFGPGTRLTVL.

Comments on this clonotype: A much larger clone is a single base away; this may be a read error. The CDR3 reads CSATGVGPAQYF. The CDR3 nucleotides are TGCAGTGCCACGGGAGTCGGTCCGGCGCAGTATTTT. This chain connects TRBV20-1 to TRBJ2-3, with D perhaps TRBD2 (6 bases). V was clipped by 6 bases and J by 10 bases, with 17 bases between them. This CDR3 region has 12 residues. The V gene's germline CDR1 is DFQATT and CDR2 SNEGSKA (reference sequence).